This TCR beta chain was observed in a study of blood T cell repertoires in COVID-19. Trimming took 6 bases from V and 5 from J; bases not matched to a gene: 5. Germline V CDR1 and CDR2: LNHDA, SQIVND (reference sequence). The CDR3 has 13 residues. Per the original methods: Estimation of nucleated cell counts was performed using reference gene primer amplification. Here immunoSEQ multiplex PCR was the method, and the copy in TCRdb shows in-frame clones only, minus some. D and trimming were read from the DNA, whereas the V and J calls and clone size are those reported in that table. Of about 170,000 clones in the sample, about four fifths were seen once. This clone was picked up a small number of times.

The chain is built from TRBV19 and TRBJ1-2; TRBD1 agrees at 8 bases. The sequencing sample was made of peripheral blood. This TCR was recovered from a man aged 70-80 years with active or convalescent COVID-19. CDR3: CASRQGGGYGYTF. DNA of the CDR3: TGTGCCAGTAGACAGGGGGGAGGATATGGCTACACCTTC.